This T cell receptor (beta chain) was recorded in a study of cytomegalovirus exposure and HLA in healthy donors. Study results and caveats: Judged likely to be a sequencing artifact was a cluster of highly shared sequence variants. The classifier reportedly diagnosed cytomegalovirus status with high sensitivity and specificity. The number of N-insertions in an Asian-associated ancestry cluster was reportedly below the approximately 700-donor mean in a later analysis.

The germline V gene has CDR1 SGHRS and CDR2 YFSETQ. CDR3 length equals 16 residues. PCR used 60 Vbeta primers and 13 Jbeta primers. Produced via immunoSEQ multiplex PCR; TCRdb's table is partial and in-frame only. Among hundreds of thousands of clones listed, roughly 89% were seen once. On this clone itself: Its target is not known.

Despite likely unrecorded immune exposures, the donors were nominally healthy at the time of sampling. Sequencing input: PBMCs. The chain carries TRBV5-1 and TRBJ2-5; D perhaps matches TRBD2 (7 bases). The closer fit of TRBJ2-7 to the DNA end suggests the J call may be wrong. The clonotype comes from a woman aged 18-29 years in good health and CMV-seronegative. The CDR3, as DNA: TGCGCCAGCAGCTTGCCCAAAGGGGGGGTGGAGTACGAGCAGTACTTC. This codes for CASSLPKGGVEYEQYF.